The 10 T cell receptor beta chains listed next were all sequenced from one sample in a study of CD8+CD57+ T cells in acquired aplastic anemia. Using genomic DNA as the template, TCR beta VDJ and CDR3 profiling was carried out. TCRdb called the reads again in MiXCR, with one record for every CDR3 protein. There are about 250,000 distinct CDR3 sequences in the sample; approximately 50% occur only once, and 7% to 10% lies in the top ten. Flow cytometry had shown expanded CD8+CD57+ cells in the patients chosen for sequencing. Sequenced: sorted CD4+, CD8+, or CD8+CD57+ T cells (not recorded which) from PBMCs. The receptors come from a human donor with aplastic anemia.

This clonotype came up many times. The rearrangement joins TRBV19 to TRBJ1-1; a weak D match, TRBD1 (5 bases). CDR1 and CDR2 (germline): LNHDA, SQIVND (reference sequence). V gave up 5 bases and J gave up 5 bases, with 27 bases separating them. There are 18 residues in the CDR3. The CDR3 DNA follows: TGTGCCAGTAGTTCTCGGTTGGGATGGCAGGGAGACCGTACTGAAGCTTTCTTT. Amino acid sequence: CASSSRLGWQGDRTEAFF.

The chain combines TRBV7-2 with TRBJ2-7; 10 nucleotides line up with TRBD2. This CDR3 contains 14 residues. V lost 7 bases and J lost 6; bases outside the gene matches: 9. Looked up from germline, CDR1 is SGHTA and CDR2 is FQGNSA. CDR3 in DNA: TGTGCCAGCATGCTAGCGGGAGCTGGGGGCGAGCAGTACTTC. Translation gives CASMLAGAGGEQYF.

About this clonotype: One base away lies a much larger clone, so this may be a sequencing read error. The CDR3 does not end in the conserved phenylalanine or tryptophan, so this is likely a read error. The V and J genes are TRBV14 and TRBJ2-2; D remains ambiguous. Trimming removed 8 bases at V and 5 bases at J, with 9 bases between. Germline loops: CDR1 SGHDN, CDR2 FVKESK. This CDR3 comprises 12 residues. DNA for the CDR3: TGTGCCAGCTTGAATGTTACCGGGGAGCTGTTTCTT. Translated, it gives CASLNVTGELFL.

The chain joins TRBV9 to TRBJ2-1, with 10 nucleotides matching TRBD1. Trimming took 0 bases from V and 6 from J; bases not matched to a gene: 3. The CDR3 is 15 amino acids. Germline V gene lookup returns CDR1 SGDLS and CDR2 YYNGEE. This chain's CDR3 is CASSVEGQGFNEQFF. CDR3 bases: TGTGCCAGCAGCGTAGAGGGACAGGGGTTCAATGAGCAGTTCTTC.

This clonotype occurred many times. The chain is built from TRBV7-8 and TRBJ2-7, with 11 bases aligning to TRBD2. The CDR3 runs 15 residues. J was trimmed by 3 bases and V by 4 bases; bases with no gene match: 5. CDR1 is SGHVS and CDR2 is FQNEAQ in the germline V gene. The CDR3 spells CASSYLAGGHYEQYF. Written as DNA, the CDR3 is TGTGCCAGCAGCTACCTAGCGGGGGGACACTACGAGCAGTACTTC.

This chain joins TRBV7-6 and TRBJ2-5; D is perhaps TRBD1 (6 bases). This CDR3 comprises 14 residues. Trimming removed 2 bases from V and 5 bases from J, with 12 bases in between. Germline CDR1 is SGHVS and CDR2 is FNYEAQ. CDR3 sequence: CASSLSEGEETQYF. DNA of the CDR3: TGTGCCAGCAGCTTATCCGAGGGGGAGGAGACCCAGTACTTC.

Comment on this clonotype: This sequence may be a read error, since a much larger clone differs from it by one base. The V call is TRBV20-1, the J call TRBJ2-5; TRBD1 might be the D (6 bases). Trimming removed 0 bases from V and 7 bases from J, with 18 bases in between. Germline values: CDR1 DFQATT, CDR2 SNEGSKA (reference sequence). The CDR3 has 15 amino acids. The CDR3 here is CSARDFRHRDGTQYF. The CDR3 nucleotides are TGCAGTGCTAGAGATTTTCGGCACAGGGATGGGACCCAGTACTTC.

This clonotype has just one count. The chain carries TRBV20-1 and TRBJ2-2, with D maybe TRBD2 (6 bases). The CDR3 is made up of 11 amino acids. The germline CDR1 and CDR2 sequences are DFQATT and SNEGSKA (reference sequence). Trimming cost V 7 bases and J 6 bases, with 9 bases left between them. CDR3 residues: CSDSSAGELFF. For the CDR3, the DNA is TGCAGTGACTCTAGCGCCGGGGAGCTGTTTTTT.

At least ten counts were recorded for this clonotype. The chain recombines TRBV24-1 with TRBJ2-3; D unclear. Germline-derived CDR1 and CDR2 are KGHDR and SFDVKD. This CDR3 is built from 14 residues. Trimming removed 5 bases at V and 6 bases at J, with 14 bases between. CDR3 sequence reads: CATSGRGDFDTQYF. The CDR3 DNA sequence: TGTGCCACCAGTGGGCGAGGAGACTTCGATACGCAGTATTTT.

About this clonotype: Possible read error: a much larger clone is one base away. V and J are TRBV11-2 and TRBJ1-6; no definite D call. The V gene's germline CDR1 is SGHAT and CDR2 FQNNGV. The CDR3 totals 16 residues. The CDR3 spells CASSLRRSNYNPPLHF. DNA of the CDR3: TGTGCCAGCAGCCTCCGCAGGTCAAACTATAATCCACCCCTCCACTTT.